This T cell receptor beta chain was identified during a study of control samples from healthy donors and cancer patients (TCRdb year 2020). As regards this clone: Its antigen is currently not known. No base qualities exist here, and no much larger clone lies one base off it. This sample includes further DNA sequences coding for the same CDR3.

Library creation used the immunoSEQ multiplex PCR assay. This is the immuneACCESS table as TCRdb keeps it, with only in-frame sequences that have V and J called. A part of the clones is gone; compared with another copy, unresolved V genes explain less than half, and the rest is unexplained. The sample records around 180,000 clones, 91% of which are singletons. Around 2% of the sample is in the top ten clones. In the germline V gene (reference sequence), CDR1 corresponds to SEHNR and CDR2 to FQNEAQ. Including cysteine and phenylalanine, the CDR3 has 13 amino acids. Only the CDR3 region is kept as DNA, spanning 39 bases read in frame from base 1. V and J are truncated by 1 base and 4 bases respectively, leaving an intervening sequence of 7 bases.

This TCR was recovered from a woman aged 40 to 55 in good health. Sequencing was done on a sample of blood. The V gene is TRBV7-9 and the J gene is TRBJ1-1; the D gene remains uncertain. The DNA sequence is given as TGTGCCAGCAGCTTAGACACTGGCACTGAAGCTTTCTTT. The translation is CASSLDTGTEAFF.